This T cell receptor beta chain was recorded in a study of CXCR3-negative and CXCR3-positive naive CD8 T cells (dated by TCRdb to 2018 to 2020). For the study in its entirety: In total, roughly 150 million TRB reads were obtained, or roughly 1.5 +/- 0.3 million reads per library. Diversity and physicochemical repertoire analyses covered some eleven donors pooled from two independent experiments. Naive subsets from several donors and memory cells from 3 donors were included in the TRBV-TRBJ cluster analysis. Results the study describes overall, beyond this receptor: Comparably high repertoire diversity was found in both naive subsets, whereas much lower repertoire diversity was found in memory CD8+ T cells. Because surface CD5, which has been linked to self-reactivity in mice, was comparable between naive subsets, TCR interaction strength was also inferred from TRB CDR3 physicochemical properties. TRBV-TRBJ usage was similar between naive CXCR3-negative and CXCR3-positive cells from the same donor, while memory cells showed distinct patterns. TRB CDR3s from CXCR3-positive naive cells showed higher hydrophobicity (lower Kidera factor 4), lower energy, and higher strength and volume indices than CXCR3-negative naive cells. Freshly isolated PBMCs were used for most assays because CXCR3 expression partially decreased after cryopreservation.

CDR1 and CDR2 (SQVTM, ANQGSEA) derive from the germline V gene. The CDR3 has 12 amino acids, counting the end cysteine and phenylalanine. Only the protein is on record. Notes on this clonotype: The antigen it recognizes is unknown.

The sequencing machine was a NextSeq 550. The Human TCR Profiling Kit (MiLaboratory) was used to prepare UMI-labeled 5' RACE TRB cDNA libraries. cDNA synthesis used the entire amount of extracted RNA, and PCR amplification then used the entire amount of cDNA produced. Libraries were prepared in parallel with an identical number of PCR cycles. Per the source publication's procedure: With a requirement of at least two reads per UMI, MIGEC and MiXCR extracted about 50,000 +/- 10,000 unique UMI-labeled TRB cDNA molecules per library. On average, each library contained approximately 40,000 +/- 10,000 functional in-frame TRB CDR3 nucleotide clonotypes without stop codons. After downsampling to 5000 UMI-labeled TRB molecules per sample, diversity metrics, including normalized Shannon-Wiener and Chao1, were computed in VDJtools. VDJtools was used to calculate clonotype-size-weighted physicochemical properties of the central five CDR3 residues, namely interaction energy, strength, volume and Kidera factor 4. Through TCRdb reprocessing, the reads give one entry per CDR3 protein sequence; DNA is omitted. These V and J calls are TCRdb output, not the study's own analysis. The data table for this sample lists around 120,000 distinct CDR3 sequences. The ten largest clones capture about 0.62% of the sample.

Each CD8+ T cell subset was flow-sorted in triplicate, and 300,000 or so cells per subset were placed directly into RLT lysis buffer. To keep memory contaminants out, a stringent definition of naive CD8+ T cells was applied: CD45RO-CCR7+CD27+CD95-. Using standard density gradient centrifugation, peripheral blood mononuclear cells were isolated from buffy coats. A FACSAria III was used to flow-sort naive CXCR3-negative and CXCR3-positive CD8+ T cells. Total RNA was extracted from sorted cells with an RNeasy Mini Kit. The chain was built from TRBV29-1 and TRBJ2-7. This clonotype originated in a human donor in good health. Some clones in this sample may be carry-over from other donors' samples. The sample taken for sequencing was naive CXCR3+ CD8+ T cells from blood. Taken with the paper, the label for cell subset or site translates to: CD45RO-CCR7+CD27+CD95- naive CD8+ T cells expressing CXCR3 (TNR3+). The CDR3 reads CSVRQPSYEQYF.